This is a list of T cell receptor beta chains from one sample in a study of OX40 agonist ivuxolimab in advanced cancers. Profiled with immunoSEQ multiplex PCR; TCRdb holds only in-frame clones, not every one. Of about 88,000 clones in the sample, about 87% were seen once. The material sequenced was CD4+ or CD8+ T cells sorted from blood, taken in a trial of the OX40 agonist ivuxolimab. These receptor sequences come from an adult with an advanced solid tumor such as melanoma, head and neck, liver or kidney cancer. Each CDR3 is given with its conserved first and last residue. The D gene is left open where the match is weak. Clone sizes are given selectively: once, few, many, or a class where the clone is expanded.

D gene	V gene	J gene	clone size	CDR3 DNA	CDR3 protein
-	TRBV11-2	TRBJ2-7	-	TGTGCCAGCAGCTTCAATCCTACTACCTACGAGCAGTACTTC	CASSFNPTTYEQYF
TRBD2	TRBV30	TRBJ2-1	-	TGTGCCTGGGGGGGGGAGAGCTCCTACAATGAGCAGTTCTTC	CAWGGESSYNEQFF
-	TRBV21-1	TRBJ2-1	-	TGTGCCAGCAGCAAAGTCCTCGGGAACAATGAGCAGTTCTTC	CASSKVLGNNEQFF
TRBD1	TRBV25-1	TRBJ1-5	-	TGTGCCAGCAGAGGACAGGGGGAGCGTCAGCCCCAGCATTTT	CASRGQGERQPQHF
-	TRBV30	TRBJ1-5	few	TGTGCCTGGAGTGTAGGGGTCCGACCCCAGCATTTT	CAWSVGVRPQHF
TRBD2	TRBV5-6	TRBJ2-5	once	TGTGCCAGCAGCGAACTAGCGGGGGCTCTCGAGACCCAGTACTTC	CASSELAGALETQYF
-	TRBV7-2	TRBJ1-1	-	TGTGCCAGCAGCTTGGTCAGTCTATCTGAAGCTTTCTTT	CASSLVSLSEAFF
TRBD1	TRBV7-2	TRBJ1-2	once	TGTGCCAGCAGCTTAGGGACAGGGGGCGGCTACACCTTC	CASSLGTGGGYTF
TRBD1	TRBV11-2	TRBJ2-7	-	TGTGCCAGCAGCTGGAATTCGGGACAGGGGGTTTACTACGAGCAGTACTTC	CASSWNSGQGVYYEQYF
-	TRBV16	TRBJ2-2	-	TGTGCCAGCAGCCTGTCAGGGGCCGGGGACACCGGGGAGCTGTTTTTT	CASSLSGAGDTGELFF
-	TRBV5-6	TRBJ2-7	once	TGTGCCAGCAACCGACAGAACACCTACGAGCAGTACTTC	CASNRQNTYEQYF
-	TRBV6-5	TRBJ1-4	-	TGTGCCAGCGGGAAAACCTTATCTAATGAAAAACTGTTTTTT	CASGKTLSNEKLFF
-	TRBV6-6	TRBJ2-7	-	TGTGCCAGCAGTTACTCCTGGCAGGGGTATTACGAGCAGTACTTC	CASSYSWQGYYEQYF